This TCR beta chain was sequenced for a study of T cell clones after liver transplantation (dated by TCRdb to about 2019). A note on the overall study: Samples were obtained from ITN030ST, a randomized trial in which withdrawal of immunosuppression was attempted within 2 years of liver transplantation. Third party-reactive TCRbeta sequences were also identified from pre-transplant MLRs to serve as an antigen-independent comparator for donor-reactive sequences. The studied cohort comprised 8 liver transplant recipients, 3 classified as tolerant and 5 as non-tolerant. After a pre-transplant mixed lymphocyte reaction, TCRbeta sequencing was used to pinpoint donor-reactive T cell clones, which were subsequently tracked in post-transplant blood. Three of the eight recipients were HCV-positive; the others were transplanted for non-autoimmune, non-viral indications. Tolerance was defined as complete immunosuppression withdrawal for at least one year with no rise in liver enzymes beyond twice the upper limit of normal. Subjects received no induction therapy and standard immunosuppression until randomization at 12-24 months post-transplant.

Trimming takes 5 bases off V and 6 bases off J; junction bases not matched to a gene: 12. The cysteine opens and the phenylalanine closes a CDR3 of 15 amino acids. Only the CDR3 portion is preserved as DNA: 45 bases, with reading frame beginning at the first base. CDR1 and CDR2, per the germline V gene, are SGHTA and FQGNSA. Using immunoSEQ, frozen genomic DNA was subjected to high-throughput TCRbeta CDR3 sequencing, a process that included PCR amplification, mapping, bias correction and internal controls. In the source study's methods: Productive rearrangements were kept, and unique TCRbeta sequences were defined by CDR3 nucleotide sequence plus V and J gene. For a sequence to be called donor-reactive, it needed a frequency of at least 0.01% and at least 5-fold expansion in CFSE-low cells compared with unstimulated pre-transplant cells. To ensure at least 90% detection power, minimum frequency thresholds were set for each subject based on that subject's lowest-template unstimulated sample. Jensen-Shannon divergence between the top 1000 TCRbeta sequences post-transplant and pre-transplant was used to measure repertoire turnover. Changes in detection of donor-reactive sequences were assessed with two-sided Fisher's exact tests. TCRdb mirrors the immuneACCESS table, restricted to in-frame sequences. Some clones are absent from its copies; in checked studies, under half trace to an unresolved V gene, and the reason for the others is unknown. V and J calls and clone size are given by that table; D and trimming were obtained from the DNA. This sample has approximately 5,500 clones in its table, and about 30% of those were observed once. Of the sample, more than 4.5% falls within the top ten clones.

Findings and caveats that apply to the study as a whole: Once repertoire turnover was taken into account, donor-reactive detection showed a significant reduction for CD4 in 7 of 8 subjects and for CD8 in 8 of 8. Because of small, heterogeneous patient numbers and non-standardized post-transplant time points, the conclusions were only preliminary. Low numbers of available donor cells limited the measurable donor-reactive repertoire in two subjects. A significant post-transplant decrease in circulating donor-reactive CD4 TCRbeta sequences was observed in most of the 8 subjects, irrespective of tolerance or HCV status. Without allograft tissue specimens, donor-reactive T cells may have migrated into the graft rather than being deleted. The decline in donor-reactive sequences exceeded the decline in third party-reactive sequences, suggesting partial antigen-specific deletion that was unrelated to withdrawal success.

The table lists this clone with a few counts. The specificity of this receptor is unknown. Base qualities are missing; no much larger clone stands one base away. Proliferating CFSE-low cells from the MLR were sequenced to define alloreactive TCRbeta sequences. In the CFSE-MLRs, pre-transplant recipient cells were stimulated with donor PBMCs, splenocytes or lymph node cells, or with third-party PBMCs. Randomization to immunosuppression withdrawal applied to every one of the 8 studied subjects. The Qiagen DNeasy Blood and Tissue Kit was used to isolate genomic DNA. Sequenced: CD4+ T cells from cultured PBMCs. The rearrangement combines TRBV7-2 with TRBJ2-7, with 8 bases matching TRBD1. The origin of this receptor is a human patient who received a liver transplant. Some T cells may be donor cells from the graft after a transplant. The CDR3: CASSPNQGAQGEQYF. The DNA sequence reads TGTGCCAGCAGCCCGAATCAGGGGGCCCAGGGCGAGCAGTACTTC.